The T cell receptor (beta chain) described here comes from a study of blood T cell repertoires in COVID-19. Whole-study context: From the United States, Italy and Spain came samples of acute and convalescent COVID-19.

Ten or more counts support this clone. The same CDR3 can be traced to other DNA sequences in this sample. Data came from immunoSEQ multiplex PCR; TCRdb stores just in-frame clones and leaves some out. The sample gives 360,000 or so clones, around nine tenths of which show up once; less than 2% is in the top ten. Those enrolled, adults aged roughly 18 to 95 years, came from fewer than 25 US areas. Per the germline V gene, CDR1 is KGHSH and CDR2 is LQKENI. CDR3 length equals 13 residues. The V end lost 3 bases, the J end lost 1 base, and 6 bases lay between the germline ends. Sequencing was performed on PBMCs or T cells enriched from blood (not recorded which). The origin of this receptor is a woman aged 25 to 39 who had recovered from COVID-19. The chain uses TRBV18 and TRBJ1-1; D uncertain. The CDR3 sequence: CASSPEGNTEAFF. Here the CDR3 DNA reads TGTGCCAGCTCACCTGAGGGGAACACTGAAGCTTTCTTT.